What follows are 5 T cell receptor beta chains derived from one specimen sequenced in a study of blood T cell repertoires in COVID-19. TCRdb keeps only in-frame clones here, not all; method: immunoSEQ multiplex PCR. The data contain a few hundred thousand clones, about 90% of them singletons. Sequencing input: peripheral blood. All receptors come from a woman in her 50s with acute or convalescent COVID-19.

The chain combines TRBV5-5 with TRBJ2-6, with TRBD1 as a possible D gene (5 bases). Trimming pared 4 bases from V and 0 bases from J, leaving 14 bases between. Germline loops: CDR1 SGHKS, CDR2 YYEKEE (reference sequence). This CDR3 is built from 17 residues. The CDR3 DNA reads as TGTGCCAGCAGCATTTTGACGGACAACTCTGGGGCCAACGTCCTGACTTTC. Translated: CASSILTDNSGANVLTF.

The rearrangement uses TRBV20-1 and TRBJ2-5, with D unclear. The CDR3 has 11 residues. Germline CDR1 is DFQATT and CDR2 is SNEGSKA (reference sequence). V dropped 6 bases and J dropped 2 bases, with 7 bases sitting between them. CDR3 DNA: TGCAGTGCCCCGAGGCAAGAGACCCAGTACTTC. Its translation: CSAPRQETQYF.

This chain connects TRBV5-5 to TRBJ1-4, with 8 bases lining up with TRBD1. After removal of 5 bases from V and 8 bases from J, the junction contained 8 bases not matched to a gene. CDR1 and CDR2 (germline): SGHKS, YYEKEE (reference sequence). The CDR3 contains 14 residues. For the CDR3, the DNA is TGTGCCAGCAGAACCGACAGGGGTGTAGAAAAACTGTTTTTT. Amino acid sequence: CASRTDRGVEKLFF.

This clone was found once. The CDR3 loop reads CASSDGTGGVRGYTF. DNA for the CDR3: TGTGCCAGTAGTGATGGGACAGGAGGAGTGAGGGGCTACACCTTC. V is TRBV19 and J is TRBJ1-2; 8 positions agree with TRBD1. CDR1 is LNHDA, CDR2 SQIVND, per germline (reference sequence). This CDR3 region has 15 residues. Germline trimming cut 5 bases from V and 8 bases from J; bases unmatched to any gene: 13. The variable domain in full, with the rest retrieved from reference TRBV19 and TRBJ1-2, is DGGITQSPKYLFRKEGQNVTLSCEQNLNHDAMYWYRQDPGQGLRLIYYSQIVNDFQKGDIAEGYSVSREKKESFPLTVTSAQKNPTAFYLCASSDGTGGVRGYTFGSGTRLTVV.

The rearrangement joins TRBV5-6 to TRBJ2-1; D remains ambiguous. There are 14 residues in the CDR3. Germline V gene data show CDR1 as SGHDT and CDR2 as YYEEEE. Trimming removed 0 bases at V and 1 base at J, with 5 bases between. DNA of the CDR3: TGTGCCAGCAGCTTGGTCAGTTCCTACAATGAGCAGTTCTTC. Amino acids: CASSLVSSYNEQFF.